The entry that follows covers one TCR beta chain sequence. Its antigen is unidentified. The entry originates in a study of OX40 agonist ivuxolimab in advanced cancers. Study context: Hepatocellular carcinoma, melanoma, renal cell or head and neck cancer affected the dose-escalation patients. The mean age was approximately 60 years, ranging from roughly 23 to 90, with more than 70% of participants male.

TCRdb's table, derived via immunoSEQ multiplex PCR, lists solely in-frame clones and lacks some. The data hold about 54,000 clones, with roughly 90% observed a single time. Study-wide points: Dose levels from 0.1 to 3.0 mg/kg saw CD4+ and CD8+ blood T cells expand clonally by week 6.

Trimming removed 7 bases from V and 6 bases from J; junction bases left unmatched: 12. The CDR3 contains 15 residues. CDR1 is LNHDA and CDR2 is SQIVND in the germline V gene (reference sequence). The chain links TRBV19 to TRBJ2-4; 7 bases fit TRBD1. The TCR was taken from an adult with an advanced solid tumor such as melanoma, head and neck, liver or kidney cancer. Sequencing used CD4+ or CD8+ T cells sorted from blood, obtained in a trial of the OX40 agonist ivuxolimab. CDR3 coding DNA: TGTGCCAGTATGGACAGGACTGTTAGGGGAAACATTCAGTACTTC. Translation: CASMDRTVRGNIQYF.